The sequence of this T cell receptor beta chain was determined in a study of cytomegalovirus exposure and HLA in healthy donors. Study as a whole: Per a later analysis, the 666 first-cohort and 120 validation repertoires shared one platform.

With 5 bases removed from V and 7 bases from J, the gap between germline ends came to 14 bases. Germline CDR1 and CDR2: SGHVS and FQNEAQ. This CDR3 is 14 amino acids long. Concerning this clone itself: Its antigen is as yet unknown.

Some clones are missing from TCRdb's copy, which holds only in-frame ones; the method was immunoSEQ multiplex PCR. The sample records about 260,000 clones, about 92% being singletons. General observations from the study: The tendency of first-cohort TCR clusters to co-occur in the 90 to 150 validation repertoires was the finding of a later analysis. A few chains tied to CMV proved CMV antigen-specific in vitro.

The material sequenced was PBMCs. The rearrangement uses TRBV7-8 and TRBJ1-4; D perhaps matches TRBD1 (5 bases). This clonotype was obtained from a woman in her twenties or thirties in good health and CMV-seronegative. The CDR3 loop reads CASSPPGGGEKLFF. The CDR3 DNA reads TGTGCCAGCAGCCCCCCGGGGGGGGGTGAAAAACTGTTTTTT.